This TCR beta chain was retrieved from a study of shared clonotypes between healthy human individuals. V shed 6 bases and J shed 2 bases, with 9 bases lying between them. The CDR3 loop spans 13 amino acids. Germline V lookup: CDR1 ENHRY, CDR2 SYGVKD. Authors' processing steps: Quality scores were absent from the junction-only immunoSEQ sequences, so filtering differed. Using immunoSEQ multiplex PCR, the repertoire was profiled, and TCRdb retains in-frame clones only, with some absent. The V and J calls and clone size were taken over from that table, and D and trimming were inferred from the DNA. The sample has some 1,100,000 clones; 75% to 80% are singletons.

The chain employs TRBV10-3 and TRBJ2-3, with TRBD2 as a possible D gene (5 bases). Sequencing used memory CD4+ T cells from PBMCs. Subset described: CD45RA-negative fraction. The sequence was obtained from a man between 18 and 29 years old in good health. Some clones in this sample may be carry-over from other donors' samples. CDR3 bases: TGTGCCATCAGAGTCGGGGACACAGATACGCAGTATTTT. Translating it yields CAIRVGDTDTQYF.